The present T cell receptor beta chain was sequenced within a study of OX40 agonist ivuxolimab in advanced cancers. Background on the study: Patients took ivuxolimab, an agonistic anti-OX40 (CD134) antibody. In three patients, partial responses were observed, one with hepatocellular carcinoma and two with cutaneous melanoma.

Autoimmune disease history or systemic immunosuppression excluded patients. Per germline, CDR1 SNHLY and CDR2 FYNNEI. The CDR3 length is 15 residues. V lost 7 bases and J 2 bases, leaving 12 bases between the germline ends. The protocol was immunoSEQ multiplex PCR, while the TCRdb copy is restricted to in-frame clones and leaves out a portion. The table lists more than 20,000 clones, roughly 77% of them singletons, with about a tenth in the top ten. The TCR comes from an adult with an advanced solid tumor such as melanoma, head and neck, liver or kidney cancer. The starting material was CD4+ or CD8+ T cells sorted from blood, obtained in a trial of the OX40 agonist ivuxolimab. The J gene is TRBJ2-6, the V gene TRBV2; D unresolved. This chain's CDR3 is CASTLSGAGANVLTF. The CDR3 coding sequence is TGTGCCAGCACTCTAAGTGGGGCTGGGGCCAACGTCCTGACTTTC.